This TCR beta chain originates from a study of shared clonotypes between healthy human individuals. Terminally differentiated effector memory CD45RA+ cells were excluded by CCR7 positive selection of CD45RO-negative cells. Every immunoSEQ plate was one replicate of a subset's evenly spread DNA. Sequenced by immunoSEQ multiplex PCR; TCRdb stores in-frame clones only, minus some. The sample has around 2,000,000 clones, less than 95% seen once. The sample was naive CD8+ T cells sorted from blood. This receptor was identified in a man younger than 35 in good health.

The CDR3 reads CASSLLRGEYNEQFF. CDR3 in DNA: TGTGCCAGCAGTCTTCTGCGGGGGGAATACAATGAGCAGTTCTTC. V and J are TRBV6-6 and TRBJ2-1, with 8 bases fitting TRBD2. J was trimmed by 4 bases and V by 5 bases; bases with no gene match: 7. The CDR3 is made up of 15 amino acids. Looked up from germline, CDR1 is MNHNY and CDR2 is SVGAGI (reference sequence).